A selection of T cell receptor beta chains follows, all from one sample in a study of cytomegalovirus exposure and HLA in healthy donors. Some clones are missing from TCRdb's copy, which holds only in-frame ones; the method was immunoSEQ multiplex PCR. The sample gives around 200,000 clones, around 78% of which show up once; around 1.9% is in the top ten. Sequenced input: PBMCs. The receptors were gathered from a woman between 25 and 40 years old in good health and CMV-seropositive. Each CDR3 is given with its conserved first and last residue. Each record gives: clone size, V gene, J gene, D gene, CDR3 protein, CDR3 DNA. The D gene is left open where the match is weak. Clone size is not always given. Where it is, it says once, few, many or a class for expanded clones.

clone size: NA
V gene: TRBV2
J gene: TRBJ2-3
D gene: NA
CDR3 protein: CASSPVLGGTDTQYF
CDR3 DNA: TGTGCCAGCAGCCCCGTCCTAGGTGGAACAGATACGCAGTATTTT

clone size: NA
V gene: TRBV6-5
J gene: TRBJ2-3
D gene: TRBD2
CDR3 protein: CASSPGLAGDTQYF
CDR3 DNA: TGTGCCAGCAGTCCGGGACTAGCGGGAGATACGCAGTATTTT

clone size: NA
V gene: TRBV5-4
J gene: TRBJ1-2
D gene: NA
CDR3 protein: CASSSRRTNYGYTF
CDR3 DNA: TGTGCCAGCAGTTCCCGGAGGACTAACTATGGCTACACCTTC

clone size: few
V gene: TRBV18
J gene: TRBJ1-2
D gene: NA
CDR3 protein: CASSPPEQGSHGYTF
CDR3 DNA: TGTGCCAGCTCACCACCGGAACAGGGCAGCCATGGCTACACCTTC

clone size: few
V gene: TRBV13
J gene: TRBJ1-1
D gene: NA
CDR3 protein: CASSLRGHLNTEAFF
CDR3 DNA: TGTGCCAGCAGCTTGCGGGGCCATCTGAACACTGAAGCTTTCTTT

clone size: NA
V gene: TRBV9
J gene: TRBJ2-1
D gene: NA
CDR3 protein: CASSLGLDYNEQFF
CDR3 DNA: TGTGCCAGCAGCCTTGGACTGGATTACAATGAGCAGTTCTTC

clone size: NA
V gene: TRBV28
J gene: TRBJ1-6
D gene: NA
CDR3 protein: CASSFLVQGNSPLHF
CDR3 DNA: TGTGCCAGCAGTTTTCTAGTACAGGGAAATTCACCCCTCCACTTT

clone size: few
V gene: TRBV9
J gene: TRBJ1-3
D gene: NA
CDR3 protein: CASSETGYFSGNTIYF
CDR3 DNA: TGTGCCAGCAGCGAGACAGGTTATTTCTCTGGAAACACCATATATTTT

clone size: NA
V gene: TRBV7-9
J gene: TRBJ1-2
D gene: NA
CDR3 protein: CASSLSGSEDRIGYTF
CDR3 DNA: TGTGCCAGCAGCTTATCGGGCTCGGAAGACAGGATTGGCTACACCTTC

clone size: NA
V gene: TRBV5-1
J gene: TRBJ1-1
D gene: NA
CDR3 protein: CASSPGQLSSGTEAFF
CDR3 DNA: TGCGCCAGCAGCCCCGGACAGTTGTCCTCGGGCACTGAAGCTTTCTTT

clone size: few
V gene: TRBV5-1
J gene: TRBJ1-2
D gene: NA
CDR3 protein: CASKRTQGDGYTF
CDR3 DNA: TGCGCCAGCAAACGAACTCAGGGTGATGGCTACACCTTC

clone size: NA
V gene: TRBV30
J gene: TRBJ2-1
D gene: NA
CDR3 protein: CAWSVLAGWGLNEQFF
CDR3 DNA: TGTGCCTGGAGTGTACTTGCGGGCTGGGGACTGAATGAGCAGTTCTTC

clone size: NA
V gene: TRBV6-5
J gene: TRBJ1-2
D gene: TRBD1
CDR3 protein: CASSRGQGALYGYTF
CDR3 DNA: TGTGCCAGCAGTCGGGGACAGGGGGCCCTCTATGGCTACACCTTC

clone size: NA
V gene: TRBV28
J gene: TRBJ1-1
D gene: TRBD1
CDR3 protein: CASSRSGTVNTEAFF
CDR3 DNA: TGTGCCAGCAGTCGATCCGGGACAGTTAACACTGAAGCTTTCTTT

clone size: NA
V gene: TRBV6-5
J gene: TRBJ2-7
D gene: NA
CDR3 protein: CASSYVDEQYF
CDR3 DNA: TGTGCCAGCAGTTACGTAGACGAGCAGTACTTC

clone size: NA
V gene: TRBV19
J gene: TRBJ1-2
D gene: NA
CDR3 protein: CASSIPTFGTSYGYTF
CDR3 DNA: TGTGCCAGTAGTATCCCAACCTTCGGGACTTCCTATGGCTACACCTTC

clone size: once
V gene: TRBV7-2
J gene: TRBJ1-2
D gene: NA
CDR3 protein: CASTPSRSYGYTF
CDR3 DNA: TGTGCCAGCACCCCAAGTCGGTCCTATGGCTACACCTTC

clone size: NA
V gene: TRBV5-5
J gene: TRBJ2-7
D gene: TRBD1
CDR3 protein: CASSLITGTGVGEQYF
CDR3 DNA: TGTGCCAGCAGCTTGATTACCGGGACAGGGGTCGGCGAGCAGTACTTC

clone size: NA
V gene: TRBV5-1
J gene: TRBJ2-3
D gene: NA
CDR3 protein: CASSLEARINPPDSQYF
CDR3 DNA: TGCGCCAGCAGCTTGGAGGCGCGGATTAATCCTCCAGACTCGCAGTATTTT

clone size: NA
V gene: TRBV30
J gene: TRBJ1-2
D gene: NA
CDR3 protein: CAWSVGAYGYTF
CDR3 DNA: TGTGCCTGGAGTGTTGGGGCATATGGCTACACCTTC

clone size: once
V gene: TRBV10-1
J gene: TRBJ1-5
D gene: NA
CDR3 protein: CASSESTVQPQHF
CDR3 DNA: TGCGCCAGCAGTGAGTCGACAGTGCAGCCCCAGCATTTT

clone size: NA
V gene: TRBV6-4
J gene: TRBJ2-4
D gene: TRBD1
CDR3 protein: CASSEETGDIQYF
CDR3 DNA: TGTGCCAGCAGTGAAGAGACAGGGGACATTCAGTACTTC

clone size: NA
V gene: TRBV5-4
J gene: TRBJ2-1
D gene: NA
CDR3 protein: CASSFSGSSYNEQFF
CDR3 DNA: TGTGCCAGCAGCTTTTCGGGGAGCTCCTACAATGAGCAGTTCTTC

clone size: NA
V gene: TRBV9
J gene: TRBJ1-1
D gene: TRBD1
CDR3 protein: CASSVVQGANTEAFF
CDR3 DNA: TGTGCCAGCAGCGTAGTGCAGGGGGCCAACACTGAAGCTTTCTTT

clone size: NA
V gene: TRBV30
J gene: TRBJ1-1
D gene: TRBD1
CDR3 protein: CAWGDRVTEAFF
CDR3 DNA: TGTGCCTGGGGGGACAGGGTTACTGAAGCTTTCTTT

clone size: NA
V gene: TRBV5-1
J gene: TRBJ2-2
D gene: TRBD2
CDR3 protein: CASSLWTSGNTGELFF
CDR3 DNA: TGCGCCAGCAGCTTGTGGACTAGCGGGAACACCGGGGAGCTGTTTTTT

clone size: NA
V gene: TRBV4-1
J gene: TRBJ2-1
D gene: NA
CDR3 protein: CASSQTTWEQFF
CDR3 DNA: TGCGCCAGCAGCCAAACTACGTGGGAGCAGTTCTTC

clone size: NA
V gene: TRBV2
J gene: TRBJ2-1
D gene: TRBD2
CDR3 protein: CASSALAFSYNEQFF
CDR3 DNA: TGTGCCAGCAGTGCACTAGCGTTCTCCTACAATGAGCAGTTCTTC

clone size: NA
V gene: TRBV5-8
J gene: TRBJ2-5
D gene: TRBD2
CDR3 protein: CASSLASGKWETQYF
CDR3 DNA: TGTGCCAGCAGCTTGGCTAGCGGGAAGTGGGAGACCCAGTACTTC

clone size: NA
V gene: TRBV10-1
J gene: TRBJ2-7
D gene: TRBD1
CDR3 protein: CASGGQTYEQYF
CDR3 DNA: TGCGCCAGCGGGGGACAGACCTACGAGCAGTACTTC

clone size: NA
V gene: TRBV5-1
J gene: TRBJ2-1
D gene: TRBD2
CDR3 protein: CASSLTSGSYNEQFF
CDR3 DNA: TGCGCCAGCAGCTTAACTAGCGGGAGTTACAATGAGCAGTTCTTC

clone size: NA
V gene: TRBV5-1
J gene: TRBJ1-6
D gene: NA
CDR3 protein: CASSKDSSYNSPLHF
CDR3 DNA: TGCGCCAGCAGTAAGGACAGCTCCTATAATTCACCCCTCCACTTT

clone size: NA
V gene: TRBV7-9
J gene: TRBJ2-3
D gene: TRBD1
CDR3 protein: CASSLDYRGLGTDTQYF
CDR3 DNA: TGTGCCAGCAGCTTAGATTACAGGGGGCTCGGGACAGATACGCAGTATTTT

clone size: NA
V gene: TRBV30
J gene: TRBJ1-2
D gene: NA
CDR3 protein: CAWDWGRRNYGYTF
CDR3 DNA: TGTGCCTGGGACTGGGGCAGGCGCAACTATGGCTACACCTTC

clone size: NA
V gene: TRBV5-1
J gene: TRBJ1-1
D gene: NA
CDR3 protein: CASSLSGFGGNTEAFF
CDR3 DNA: TGCGCCAGCAGCTTGTCGGGTTTTGGTGGAAACACTGAAGCTTTCTTT

clone size: few
V gene: TRBV4-3
J gene: TRBJ1-1
D gene: NA
CDR3 protein: CASSQDIRRETTLNTEAFF
CDR3 DNA: TGCGCCAGCAGCCAAGATATTAGGAGGGAGACAACCTTGAACACTGAAGCTTTCTTT

clone size: NA
V gene: TRBV4-2
J gene: TRBJ1-1
D gene: NA
CDR3 protein: CASSQSMEGTEAFF
CDR3 DNA: TGTGCCAGCAGTCAGTCTATGGAGGGAACTGAAGCTTTCTTT

clone size: NA
V gene: TRBV5-4
J gene: TRBJ1-2
D gene: TRBD1
CDR3 protein: CASSFPDRPNYGYTF
CDR3 DNA: TGTGCCAGCAGTTTCCCGGACAGGCCTAACTATGGCTACACCTTC

clone size: NA
V gene: TRBV6-6
J gene: TRBJ1-4
D gene: TRBD1
CDR3 protein: CASSAGGGLSEKLFF
CDR3 DNA: TGTGCCAGCAGTGCCGGAGGGGGCCTAAGTGAAAAACTGTTTTTT

clone size: NA
V gene: TRBV27
J gene: TRBJ2-1
D gene: TRBD2
CDR3 protein: CASSFSSGGYNEQFF
CDR3 DNA: TGTGCCAGCAGTTTTTCGAGCGGGGGGTACAATGAGCAGTTCTTC

clone size: once
V gene: TRBV7-8
J gene: TRBJ2-1
D gene: NA
CDR3 protein: CASSPRGTVDNEQFF
CDR3 DNA: TGTGCCAGCAGCCCACGCGGCACGGTTGACAATGAGCAGTTCTTC

clone size: NA
V gene: TRBV14
J gene: TRBJ2-1
D gene: NA
CDR3 protein: CASSPVGETSEQFF
CDR3 DNA: TGTGCCAGCAGTCCAGTAGGGGAGACTAGTGAGCAGTTCTTC

clone size: NA
V gene: TRBV6-5
J gene: TRBJ2-5
D gene: NA
CDR3 protein: CASSYYSRETQYF
CDR3 DNA: TGTGCCAGCAGTTACTATAGCCGGGAGACCCAGTACTTC

clone size: NA
V gene: TRBV19
J gene: TRBJ1-1
D gene: NA
CDR3 protein: CASSDSSWGMNTEAFF
CDR3 DNA: TGTGCCAGTAGCGACAGTTCTTGGGGTATGAACACTGAAGCTTTCTTT